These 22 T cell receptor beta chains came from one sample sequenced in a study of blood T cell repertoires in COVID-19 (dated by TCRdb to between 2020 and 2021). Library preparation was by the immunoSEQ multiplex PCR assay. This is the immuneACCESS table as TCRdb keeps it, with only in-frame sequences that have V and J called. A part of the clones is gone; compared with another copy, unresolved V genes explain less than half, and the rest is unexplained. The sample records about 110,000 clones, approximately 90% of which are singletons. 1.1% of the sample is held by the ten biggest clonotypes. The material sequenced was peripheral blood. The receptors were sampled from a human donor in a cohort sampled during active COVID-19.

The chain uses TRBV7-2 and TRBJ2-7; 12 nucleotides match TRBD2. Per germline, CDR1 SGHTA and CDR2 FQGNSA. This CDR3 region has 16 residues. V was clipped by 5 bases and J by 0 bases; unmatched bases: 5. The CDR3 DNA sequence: TGTGCCAGCAGCCTTGGACTAGCGGGACACTCCTACGAGCAGTACTTC. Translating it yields CASSLGLAGHSYEQYF.

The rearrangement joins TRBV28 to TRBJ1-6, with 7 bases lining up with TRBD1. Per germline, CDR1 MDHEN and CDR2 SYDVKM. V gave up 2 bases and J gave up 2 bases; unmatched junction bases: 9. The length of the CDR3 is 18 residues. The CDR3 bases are TGTGCCAGCAGTTTACCGAGACAGGGTTTCACCTATAATTCACCCCTCCACTTT. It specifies CASSLPRQGFTYNSPLHF.

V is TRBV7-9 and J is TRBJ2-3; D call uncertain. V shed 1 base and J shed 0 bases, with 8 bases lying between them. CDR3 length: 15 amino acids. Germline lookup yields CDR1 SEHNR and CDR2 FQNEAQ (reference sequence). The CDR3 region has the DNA TGTGCCAGCAGCTTAGGTACCTATAGCACAGATACGCAGTATTTT. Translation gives CASSLGTYSTDTQYF.

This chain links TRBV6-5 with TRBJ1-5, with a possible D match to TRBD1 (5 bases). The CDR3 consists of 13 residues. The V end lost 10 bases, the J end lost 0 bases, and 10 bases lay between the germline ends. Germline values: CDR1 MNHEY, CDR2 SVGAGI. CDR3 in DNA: TGTGCCACTCGGGGGGGTAGCAATCAGCCCCAGCATTTT. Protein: CATRGGSNQPQHF.

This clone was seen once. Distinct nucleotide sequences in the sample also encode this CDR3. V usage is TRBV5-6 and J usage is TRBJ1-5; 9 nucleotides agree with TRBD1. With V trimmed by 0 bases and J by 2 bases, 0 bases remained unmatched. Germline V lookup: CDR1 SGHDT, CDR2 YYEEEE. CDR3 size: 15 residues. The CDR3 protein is CASSLGTGGNQPQHF. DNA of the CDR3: TGTGCCAGCAGCTTGGGGACAGGGGGCAATCAGCCCCAGCATTTT.

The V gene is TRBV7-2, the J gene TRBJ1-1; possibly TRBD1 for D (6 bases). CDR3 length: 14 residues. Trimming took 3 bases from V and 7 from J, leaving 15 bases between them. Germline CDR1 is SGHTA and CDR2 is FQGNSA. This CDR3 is CASSFIRQDGEAFF. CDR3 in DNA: TGTGCCAGCAGCTTTATCAGACAGGACGGTGAAGCTTTCTTT.

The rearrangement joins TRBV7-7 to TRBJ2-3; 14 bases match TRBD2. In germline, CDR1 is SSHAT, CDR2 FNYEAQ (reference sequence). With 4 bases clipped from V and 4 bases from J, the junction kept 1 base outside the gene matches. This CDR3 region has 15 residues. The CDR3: CASSSGLAGADTQYF. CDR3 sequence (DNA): TGTGCCAGCAGCTCGGGACTAGCGGGAGCAGATACGCAGTATTTT.

CDR3 amino acids: CASRRLAGGLSGELFF. CDR3 nucleotide sequence: TGTGCCAGCAGGCGACTAGCGGGGGGACTTTCGGGGGAGCTGTTTTTT. V usage is TRBV27 and J usage is TRBJ2-2; TRBD2 agrees at 13 bases. Trimming at V came to 6 bases and at J to 8 bases, leaving 9 bases not matched to a gene. This CDR3 spans 16 amino acids. Germline-derived CDR1 and CDR2 are MNHEY and SMNVEV (reference sequence).

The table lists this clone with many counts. The CDR3 reads CASSPTGTGGSLAKNIQYF. The CDR3 DNA sequence: TGTGCCAGCAGTCCAACCGGGACAGGGGGTTCCTTAGCCAAAAACATTCAGTACTTC. The chain links TRBV27 to TRBJ2-4, with 11 bases that match TRBD1. V was clipped by 5 bases and J by 0 bases; unmatched bases: 12. Germline CDR1 and CDR2: MNHEY and SMNVEV (reference sequence). The length of the CDR3 is 19 residues.

This CDR3 is CASSIAGGRSYNEQFF. The CDR3 nucleotides are TGTGCCAGCAGTATAGCGGGGGGGCGCTCCTACAATGAGCAGTTCTTC. The chain carries TRBV2 and TRBJ2-1, with 11 bases matching TRBD2. CDR3 size: 16 residues. Looked up from germline, CDR1 is SNHLY and CDR2 is FYNNEI. The V and J ends lost 5 bases and 0 bases, in that order; junction bases with no gene match: 3.

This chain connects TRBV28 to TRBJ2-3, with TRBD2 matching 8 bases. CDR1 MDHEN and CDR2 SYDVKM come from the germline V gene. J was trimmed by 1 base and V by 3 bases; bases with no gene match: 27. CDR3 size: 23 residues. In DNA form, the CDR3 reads TGTGCCAGCAGTTTTGGGCCTGTGGGGACTAGTAGAAACCCGACCCGTGGCACAGATACGCAGTATTTT. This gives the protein CASSFGPVGTSRNPTRGTDTQYF.

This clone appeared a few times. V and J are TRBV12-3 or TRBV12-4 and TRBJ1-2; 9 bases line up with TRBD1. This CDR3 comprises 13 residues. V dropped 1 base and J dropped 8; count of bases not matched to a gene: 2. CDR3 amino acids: CASSLGTGVGYTF. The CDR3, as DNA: TGTGCCAGCAGTTTAGGGACAGGGGTCGGCTACACCTTC.

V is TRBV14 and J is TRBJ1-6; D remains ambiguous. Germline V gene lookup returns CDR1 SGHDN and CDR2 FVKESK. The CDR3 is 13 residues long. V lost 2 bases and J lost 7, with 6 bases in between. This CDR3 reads CASSQFLNSPLHF. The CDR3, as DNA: TGTGCCAGCAGCCAATTCCTCAATTCACCCCTCCACTTT.

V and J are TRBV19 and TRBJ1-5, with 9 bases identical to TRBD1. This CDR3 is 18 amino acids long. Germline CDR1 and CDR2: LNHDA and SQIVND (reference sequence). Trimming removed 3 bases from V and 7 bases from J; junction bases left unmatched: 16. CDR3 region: CASSIRPGAQGANQPQHF. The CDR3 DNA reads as TGTGCCAGTAGTATTAGACCCGGGGCACAGGGGGCTAACCAGCCCCAGCATTTT.

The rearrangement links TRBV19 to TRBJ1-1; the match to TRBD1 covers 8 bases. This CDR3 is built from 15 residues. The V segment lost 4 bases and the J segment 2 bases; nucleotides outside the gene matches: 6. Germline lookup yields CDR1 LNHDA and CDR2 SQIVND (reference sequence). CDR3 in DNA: TGTGCCAGTAGTAACTACAGGGGGTTAAACACTGAAGCTTTCTTT. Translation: CASSNYRGLNTEAFF.

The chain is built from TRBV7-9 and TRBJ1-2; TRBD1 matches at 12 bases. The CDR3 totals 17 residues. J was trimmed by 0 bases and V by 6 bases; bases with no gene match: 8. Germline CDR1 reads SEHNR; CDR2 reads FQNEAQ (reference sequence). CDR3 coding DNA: TGTGCCAGCAGGCTGCCGGGACAGGGGGCTTCTAACTATGGCTACACCTTC. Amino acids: CASRLPGQGASNYGYTF.

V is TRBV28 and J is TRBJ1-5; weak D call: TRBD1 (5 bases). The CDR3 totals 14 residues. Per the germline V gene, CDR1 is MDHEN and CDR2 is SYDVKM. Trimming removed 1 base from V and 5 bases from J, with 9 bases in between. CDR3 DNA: TGTGCCAGCAGTTTATCAGGGTTATATCAGCCCCAGCATTTT. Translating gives CASSLSGLYQPQHF.

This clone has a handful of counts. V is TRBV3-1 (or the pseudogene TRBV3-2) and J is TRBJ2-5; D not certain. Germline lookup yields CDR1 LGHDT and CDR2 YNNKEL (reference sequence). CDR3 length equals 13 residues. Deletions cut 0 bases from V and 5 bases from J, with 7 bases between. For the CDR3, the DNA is TGTGCCAGCAGCCAAGATCGGTGGGAGACCCAGTACTTC. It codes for CASSQDRWETQYF.

This chain's CDR3 is CASSLGGTALNQPQHF. The CDR3 nucleotides read TGTGCCAGCAGCTTGGGAGGGACAGCCCTCAATCAGCCCCAGCATTTT. The chain joins TRBV5-5 to TRBJ1-5; the match to TRBD1 covers 7 bases. This CDR3 comprises 16 residues. The germline gives CDR1 SGHKS, CDR2 YYEKEE (reference sequence). With V trimmed by 0 bases and J by 3 bases, 6 bases remained unmatched. Filled out from reference TRBV5-5 and TRBJ1-5, the complete variable domain reads DAGVTQSPTHLIKTRGQQVTLRCSPISGHKSVSWYQQVLGQGPQFIFQYYEKEERGRGNFPDRFSARQFPNYSSELNVNALLLGDSALYLCASSLGGTALNQPQHFGDGTRLSIL.

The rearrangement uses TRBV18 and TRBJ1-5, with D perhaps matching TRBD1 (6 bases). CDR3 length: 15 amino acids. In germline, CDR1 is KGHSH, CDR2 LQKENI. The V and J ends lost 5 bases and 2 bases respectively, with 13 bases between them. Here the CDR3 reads CASSGRGTGNQPQHF. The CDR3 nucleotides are TGTGCCAGCTCAGGAAGGGGGACGGGCAATCAGCCCCAGCATTTT.

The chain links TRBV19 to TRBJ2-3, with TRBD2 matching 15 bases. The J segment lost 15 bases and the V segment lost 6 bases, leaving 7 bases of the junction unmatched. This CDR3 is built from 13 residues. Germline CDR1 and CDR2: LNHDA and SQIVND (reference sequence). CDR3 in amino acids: CASSRTSGRAPYF. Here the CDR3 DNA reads TGTGCCAGTAGCCGGACTAGCGGGAGGGCCCCCTATTTT.

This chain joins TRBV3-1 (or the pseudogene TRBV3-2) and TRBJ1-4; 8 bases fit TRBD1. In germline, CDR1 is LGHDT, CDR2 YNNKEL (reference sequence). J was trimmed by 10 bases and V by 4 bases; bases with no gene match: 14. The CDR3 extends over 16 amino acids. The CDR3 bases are TGTGCCAGCAGCCCCCCAGTGCAGGGGGCTCGGGGAAAACTGTTTTTT. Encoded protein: CASSPPVQGARGKLFF.